Listed below are T cell receptor beta chains from one sample, sequenced in a study of metastatic and nonmetastatic thyroid tumors. TCRdb reprocessed the PCR reads using MiXCR. The repertoire holds some 55,000 clones, with roughly 30% as singletons. Sequencing input: blood. The receptors were sampled from a female donor with papillary thyroid cancer or a benign thyroid nodule (not recorded which). Some clones in this sample may be carry-over from other donors' samples. The CDR3 runs from the conserved cysteine through the conserved F or W. A D gene is named only where the DNA matches it firmly. Expanded clones are given a class, and other clones once, few, many or no size at all.

TRBD2 | TRBJ2-3 | few | TRBV7-8 | CASSNGLAGATDTQYF | TGTGCCAGCAGCAATGGACTAGCGGGAGCGACAGATACGCAGTATTTT
TRBD2 | TRBJ2-7 | few | TRBV27 | CASRQTGTSFYEQYF | TGTGCCAGCAGACAAACCGGGACTAGCTTCTACGAGCAGTACTTC
TRBD2 | TRBJ2-7 | - | TRBV28 | CASTHGGGGSPYEQYF | TGTGCCAGCACCCACGGGGGTGGCGGGAGCCCATACGAGCAGTACTTC
- | TRBJ1-6 | few | TRBV7-9 | CASSLTDSPLHF | TGTGCCAGCAGCTTGACAGATTCACCCCTCCACTTT
- | TRBJ1-6 | - | TRBV20-1 | CSARTGIESPLHF | TGCAGTGCTAGAACAGGGATTGAATCACCCCTCCACTTT
- | TRBJ1-6 | - | TRBV28 | CASSSASGILSPLHF | TGTGCCAGCAGCTCGGCTTCGGGGATTCTTTCACCCCTCCACTTT
- | TRBJ2-2 | few | TRBV6-1 | CASSEADTGELFF | TGTGCCAGCAGTGAAGCGGACACCGGGGAGCTGTTTTTT
- | TRBJ1-1 | many | TRBV6-2/TRBV6-3 | CASSYPTEAFF | TGTGCCAGCAGTTATCCCACTGAAGCTTTCTTT
- | TRBJ1-5 | - | TRBV27 | CASSLQGFREQPQHF | TGTGCCAGCAGTTTACAGGGGTTTCGCGAGCAGCCCCAGCATTTT
- | TRBJ2-5 | medium-sized | TRBV28 | CASSLEQQETQYF | TGTGCCAGCAGTTTAGAGCAGCAAGAGACCCAGTACTTC
- | TRBJ2-2 | - | TRBV13 | CASSLWSQAGTGELFF | TGTGCCAGCAGCTTATGGTCGCAGGCGGGCACCGGGGAGCTGTTTTTT
- | TRBJ1-2 | few | TRBV12-3/TRBV12-4 | CASSFRDMGYGYTF | TGTGCCAGCAGTTTCCGGGACATGGGTTATGGCTACACCTTC
TRBD1 | TRBJ2-7 | - | TRBV5-1 | CASSLAVDRGKEQYF | TGCGCCAGCAGCTTGGCCGTGGACAGGGGGAAAGAGCAGTACTTC
- | TRBJ2-2 | few | TRBV4-3 | CASSEDRNTGELFF | TGCGCCAGCAGCGAGGACAGGAACACCGGGGAGCTGTTTTTT
TRBD2 | TRBJ2-2 | medium-sized | TRBV6-5 | CASSYFRSGRASTGELFF | TGTGCCAGCAGTTACTTCCGCAGTGGGAGGGCGAGCACCGGGGAGCTGTTTTTT
- | TRBJ1-1 | many | TRBV29-1 | CSVDSYQGANTEAFF | TGCAGCGTTGACTCTTATCAGGGTGCAAACACTGAAGCTTTCTTT
TRBD2 | TRBJ2-7 | few | TRBV20-1 | CSARASGRANEQYF | TGCAGTGCTAGGGCTAGCGGGAGGGCTAACGAGCAGTACTTC
TRBD2 | TRBJ2-1 | - | TRBV6-2/TRBV6-3 | CASTNGGLAGDLRHNEQFF | TGTGCCAGCACCAACGGGGGGCTAGCGGGAGATTTGCGGCACAATGAGCAGTTCTTC
- | TRBJ2-1 | few | TRBV7-8 | CASSRLNNEQFF | TGTGCCAGCAGCCGGCTAAACAATGAGCAGTTCTTC
- | TRBJ1-4 | few | TRBV6-1 | CASSTGALMKKLFF | TGTGCCAGCAGCACCGGGGCCCTAATGAAAAAACTGTTTTTT
- | TRBJ1-2 | few | TRBV6-5 | CASSYSRSTYGYTF | TGTGCCAGCAGTTACTCGAGGAGTACCTATGGCTACACCTTC
- | TRBJ2-7 | - | TRBV12-3/TRBV12-4 | CASGGGRGRSSYEQYF | TGTGCCAGCGGAGGGGGGAGGGGGAGGAGCTCCTACGAGCAGTACTTC
TRBD1 | TRBJ2-5 | many | TRBV29-1 | CSVGDRYQETQYF | TGCAGCGTGGGGGACAGGTACCAAGAGACCCAGTACTTC
- | TRBJ2-3 | - | TRBV15 | CATSRTTTDTQYF | TGTGCCACCAGCAGAACTACCACAGATACGCAGTATTTT
TRBD2 | TRBJ2-3 | once | TRBV20-1 | CSAIAGDTQYF | TGCAGTGCGATAGCGGGAGATACGCAGTATTTT
- | TRBJ2-1 | - | TRBV7-2 | CASSRYDWNEQFF | TGTGCCAGCAGCCGATACGACTGGAATGAGCAGTTCTTC